This T cell receptor beta chain was found in a study of CD8 T cells in ankylosing spondylitis. This clonotype has just a few counts. In TCRdb, the 5' RACE reads were re-called with MiXCR into one record per CDR3 protein. The data contain about 340,000 distinct CDR3 sequences, 20% of them singletons. Germline V gene data show CDR1 as MNHEY and CDR2 as SMNVEV (reference sequence). V dropped 5 bases and J dropped 8 bases, with 10 bases sitting between them. The CDR3 runs 12 residues. The chain employs TRBV27 and TRBJ2-1; no clear D. This sequence originates from a male donor with ankylosing spondylitis or in good health (not recorded which). Input material: blood, either unsorted or a sorted T cell fraction (not recorded which). The CDR3 DNA reads TGTGCCAGCAGTGAAGGGCAGCATGAGCAGTTCTTC. Translated, it gives CASSEGQHEQFF.